Listed below are T cell receptor beta chains from one sample, sequenced in a study of OX40 agonist ivuxolimab in advanced cancers. TCRdb's table, derived via immunoSEQ multiplex PCR, lists solely in-frame clones and lacks some. The sample records around 63,000 clones, roughly 90% being singletons. The sequenced sample was CD4+ or CD8+ T cells sorted from blood, obtained in a trial of the OX40 agonist ivuxolimab. Source of these receptors: an adult with an advanced solid tumor such as melanoma, head and neck, liver or kidney cancer. The CDR3 runs from the conserved cysteine through the conserved F or W. The order of the fields is CDR3 protein, CDR3 DNA, clone size, J gene, V gene, D gene, CDR3 length. A D gene is named only where the DNA matches it firmly. Clone sizes are given selectively: once, few, many, or a class where the clone is expanded.

CDR3 protein: CASSLLAGNEQFF
CDR3 DNA: TGTGCCAGCAGCTTGTTAGCGGGTAATGAGCAGTTCTTC
clone size: .
J gene: TRBJ2-1
V gene: TRBV7-2
D gene: TRBD2
CDR3 length: 13

CDR3 protein: CAISEYSETAKNIQYF
CDR3 DNA: TGTGCCATCAGTGAATATAGCGAAACGGCCAAAAACATTCAGTACTTC
clone size: .
J gene: TRBJ2-4
V gene: TRBV10-3
D gene: .
CDR3 length: 16

CDR3 protein: CASSLDPFPGEQYF
CDR3 DNA: TGTGCCAGCAGCTTAGACCCGTTCCCCGGCGAGCAGTACTTC
clone size: .
J gene: TRBJ2-7
V gene: TRBV7-2
D gene: .
CDR3 length: 14

CDR3 protein: CASGIGTSGDEQYF
CDR3 DNA: TGTGCTAGTGGTATCGGGACTAGCGGGGACGAGCAGTACTTC
clone size: .
J gene: TRBJ2-7
V gene: TRBV12-5
D gene: TRBD2
CDR3 length: 14

CDR3 protein: CASSQEGRGSPLHF
CDR3 DNA: TGTGCCAGCAGCCAAGAGGGCAGGGGTTCACCCCTCCACTTT
clone size: .
J gene: TRBJ1-6
V gene: TRBV4-2
D gene: .
CDR3 length: 14

CDR3 protein: CASSRGGAGEVQYF
CDR3 DNA: TGTGCCAGCAGCCGGGGGGGAGCGGGAGAAGTGCAGTACTTC
clone size: .
J gene: TRBJ2-7
V gene: TRBV14
D gene: TRBD2
CDR3 length: 14

CDR3 protein: CASSLIAGADEQFF
CDR3 DNA: TGTGCCAGCAGCCTTATAGCGGGAGCAGATGAGCAGTTCTTC
clone size: .
J gene: TRBJ2-1
V gene: TRBV7-9
D gene: TRBD2
CDR3 length: 14

CDR3 protein: CASSAPYREAFF
CDR3 DNA: TGTGCCAGCAGCGCCCCATATCGGGAAGCTTTCTTT
clone size: .
J gene: TRBJ1-1
V gene: TRBV9
D gene: .
CDR3 length: 12

CDR3 protein: CASSQEPGLAGEGTDTQYF
CDR3 DNA: TGTGCCAGCAGCCAAGAACCGGGACTAGCGGGAGAGGGCACAGATACGCAGTATTTT
clone size: .
J gene: TRBJ2-3
V gene: TRBV4-2
D gene: TRBD2
CDR3 length: 19

CDR3 protein: CASSAVGTGGRQPQHF
CDR3 DNA: TGTGCCAGCAGTGCCGTCGGGACAGGGGGCCGCCAGCCCCAGCATTTT
clone size: .
J gene: TRBJ1-5
V gene: TRBV6-1
D gene: TRBD1
CDR3 length: 16

CDR3 protein: CASSSRTGREETQYF
CDR3 DNA: TGTGCCAGCAGCTCACGGACAGGGAGAGAAGAGACCCAGTACTTC
clone size: once
J gene: TRBJ2-5
V gene: TRBV7-9
D gene: TRBD1
CDR3 length: 15

CDR3 protein: CASSYSTSDGGYEQFF
CDR3 DNA: TGTGCCAGCAGTTACTCGACTAGCGACGGGGGGTATGAGCAGTTCTTC
clone size: .
J gene: TRBJ2-1
V gene: TRBV6-5
D gene: TRBD2
CDR3 length: 16

CDR3 protein: CASSLTGPTQETQYF
CDR3 DNA: TGTGCCAGCAGCTTAACGGGCCCTACCCAAGAGACCCAGTACTTC
clone size: .
J gene: TRBJ2-5
V gene: TRBV7-2
D gene: .
CDR3 length: 15